This section outlines one T cell receptor beta chain sequence together with its context. The CDR3 sequence is 15 residues long. In germline, CDR1 is SGHNT, CDR2 YYREEE (reference sequence). One entry per CDR3 protein, without DNA, is what TCRdb gives after re-calling the 5' RACE reads. The sample is made up of a few hundred thousand distinct CDR3 sequences, and the top ten hold roughly 3.4% of it. The data belong to a study of T cells expressing NK-cell markers. The chain combines TRBV5-4 with TRBJ1-5. The sample taken for sequencing was blood T cells: a sorted CD56 or NKG2C T cell subset, CD4+ or CD8+ T cells, or bulk PBMC T cells (not recorded which). The sequence was obtained from a man younger than 35 in good health. CDR3 amino acids: CASSSGLDPNQPQHF.